These T cell receptor beta chains were read from a single sample in a study of T cell responses to AZD1222 COVID-19 vaccine. Some clones are missing from TCRdb's copy, which holds only in-frame ones; the method was immunoSEQ multiplex PCR. The sample records approximately 140,000 clones, more than 90% being singletons. Sequenced here: peripheral blood, sampled on day 0 of AZD1222 vaccination. Receptors were obtained from an adult in good health. Both conserved end residues are part of each CDR3. A D gene is named only where the DNA matches it firmly. A clone size is listed for some rows: how often the clone was seen (once, few, many), or a class if it is expanded.

>TRBJ1-3|few|NA|TRBV3-1/TRBV3-2
CASSQDLGSSGNTIYF
TGTGCCAGCAGCCAAGACCTAGGCAGCTCTGGAAACACCATATATTTT
>TRBJ1-2|NA|TRBD1|TRBV30
CAWSYTGGDGYTF
TGTGCCTGGAGCTATACAGGGGGCGACGGCTACACCTTC
>TRBJ2-7|few|NA|TRBV6-6
CASSYARREQYF
TGTGCCAGCAGTTACGCCAGAAGGGAGCAGTACTTC
>TRBJ1-4|once|NA|TRBV7-9
CASSLDPVGAREKLFF
TGTGCCAGCAGCTTAGATCCCGTCGGAGCAAGGGAAAAACTGTTTTTT
>TRBJ1-2|NA|TRBD1|TRBV2
CASSELGQVNDGYTF
TGTGCCAGCAGTGAACTAGGACAGGTGAACGATGGCTACACCTTC
>TRBJ1-3|NA|NA|TRBV11-2
CASSSGNTIYF
TGTGCCAGCAGCTCTGGAAACACCATATATTTT
>TRBJ2-4|once|TRBD2|TRBV18
CASSPVVGGENIQYF
TGTGCCAGCTCACCGGTTGTGGGGGGGGAGAACATTCAGTACTTC
>TRBJ2-1|once|TRBD2|TRBV7-9
CASRLVGGSPNEQFF
TGTGCCAGCAGACTAGTGGGCGGGAGTCCGAATGAGCAGTTCTTC
>TRBJ2-1|NA|TRBD2|TRBV7-3
CASRPSGRANEQFF
TGTGCCAGCAGACCTAGCGGGAGGGCCAATGAGCAGTTCTTC
>TRBJ2-1|NA|TRBD2|TRBV3-1/TRBV3-2
CASSQDPSGSYNEQFF
TGTGCCAGCAGCCAAGACCCTAGCGGCTCCTACAATGAGCAGTTCTTC
>TRBJ2-1|NA|TRBD2|TRBV7-2
CASSLMTSSSSYNEQFF
TGTGCCAGCAGCCTCATGACTAGCTCCAGCTCCTACAATGAGCAGTTCTTC
>TRBJ2-6|few|NA|TRBV12-5
CASGFRIVGEVANVLTF
TGTGCTAGTGGTTTCCGCATTGTGGGGGAGGTGGCCAACGTCCTGACTTTC
>TRBJ1-2|NA|NA|TRBV28
CASSLTGFYGYTF
TGTGCCAGCAGTTTAACCGGGTTCTATGGCTACACCTTC
>TRBJ1-2|NA|TRBD1|TRBV28
CASSFPRGDRDYGYTF
TGTGCCAGCAGTTTCCCCCGGGGGGACAGGGACTATGGCTACACCTTC
>TRBJ2-7|NA|TRBD1|TRBV19
CASRPGQGPYEQYF
TGTGCCAGTAGGCCGGGACAGGGCCCCTACGAGCAGTACTTC
>TRBJ2-7|NA|NA|TRBV6-5
CASSYSPDYEQYF
TGTGCCAGCAGTTACTCGCCGGACTACGAGCAGTACTTC
>TRBJ1-1|NA|NA|TRBV2
CADRRGSETEAFF
TGTGCCGACAGAAGAGGCAGCGAAACTGAAGCTTTCTTT
>TRBJ1-2|NA|NA|TRBV7-9
CASSSETVYYGYTF
TGTGCCAGCAGCTCGGAGACAGTATACTATGGCTACACCTTC
>TRBJ2-1|NA|TRBD2|TRBV10-1
CASSVLAGGQSEQFF
TGCGCCAGCAGTGTACTAGCGGGGGGCCAGTCGGAGCAGTTCTTC
>TRBJ2-1|NA|NA|TRBV13
CASSLRPRSNEQFF
TGTGCCAGCAGCTTAAGGCCTAGGTCCAATGAGCAGTTCTTC
>TRBJ2-2|once|NA|TRBV4-3
CASSQDHSANTGELFF
TGCGCCAGCAGCCAAGATCATAGCGCGAACACCGGGGAGCTGTTTTTT
>TRBJ2-1|NA|TRBD1|TRBV9
CASSGLGQGYNEQFF
TGTGCCAGCAGCGGCCTCGGACAGGGCTACAATGAGCAGTTCTTC
>TRBJ2-2|NA|NA|TRBV7-9
CASSFPGPTLVRELFF
TGTGCCAGCAGCTTCCCGGGACCTACGTTAGTGAGGGAGCTGTTTTTT
>TRBJ1-1|NA|TRBD1|TRBV6-5
CASRNRGETEAFF
TGTGCCAGCAGAAACAGGGGAGAAACTGAAGCTTTCTTT
>TRBJ1-1|NA|NA|TRBV20-1
CSASKGRDTEAFF
TGCAGTGCTAGTAAAGGACGGGACACTGAAGCTTTCTTT
>TRBJ2-7|NA|TRBD2|TRBV10-3
CAIRPPGLARNEQYF
TGTGCCATCAGGCCACCCGGACTAGCCAGGAACGAGCAGTACTTC
>TRBJ2-7|NA|NA|TRBV18
CASSPNGPPSSHEQYF
TGTGCCAGCTCACCAAACGGCCCCCCGAGCTCCCACGAGCAGTACTTC
>TRBJ1-1|NA|NA|TRBV19
CASSIGPGAGTEAFF
TGTGCCAGTAGTATAGGTCCGGGGGCGGGCACTGAAGCTTTCTTT